These 3 T cell receptor beta chains share one sample of origin, sequenced in a study of cytomegalovirus exposure and HLA in healthy donors. Vbeta (60) and Jbeta (13) primers were used in the PCR. TCRdb's copy holds only in-frame clones and misses some; the assay was immunoSEQ multiplex PCR. The sample shows over 140,000 clones, almost 85% of them seen only once. The sample consisted of PBMCs. Receptors were obtained from a man aged 25-45 years in good health and CMV-seropositive.

The J gene is TRBJ2-1, the V gene TRBV7-2; 9 bases line up with TRBD2. Looked up from germline, CDR1 is SGHTA and CDR2 is FQGNSA. With V trimmed by 5 bases and J by 4 bases, 6 bases remained unmatched. The CDR3 is made up of 15 amino acids. The DNA for the CDR3 is TGTGCCAGCAGCGGGAGTGCGGGGGGGTACAATGAGCAGTTCTTC. It translates to CASSGSAGGYNEQFF.

This clone was found once. DNA for the CDR3: TGTGCCAGCACCGATACAGGGCGGCTAGATTCACCCCTCCACTTT. This translates into CASTDTGRLDSPLHF. The chain recombines TRBV28 with TRBJ1-6, with D possibly being TRBD1 (6 bases). V was clipped by 7 bases and J by 8 bases, with 18 bases between them. Germline V lookup: CDR1 MDHEN, CDR2 SYDVKM. The CDR3 runs to 15 residues.

This clone was seen a handful of times. This rearrangement joins TRBV5-6 to TRBJ1-1, with unresolved D. Germline-derived CDR1 and CDR2 are SGHDT and YYEEEE. The CDR3 has 11 amino acids. V lost 2 bases to trimming and J lost 4 bases, with 3 bases between them. The CDR3: CASSFRTEAFF. CDR3 DNA sequence: TGTGCCAGCAGCTTTCGCACTGAAGCTTTCTTT.